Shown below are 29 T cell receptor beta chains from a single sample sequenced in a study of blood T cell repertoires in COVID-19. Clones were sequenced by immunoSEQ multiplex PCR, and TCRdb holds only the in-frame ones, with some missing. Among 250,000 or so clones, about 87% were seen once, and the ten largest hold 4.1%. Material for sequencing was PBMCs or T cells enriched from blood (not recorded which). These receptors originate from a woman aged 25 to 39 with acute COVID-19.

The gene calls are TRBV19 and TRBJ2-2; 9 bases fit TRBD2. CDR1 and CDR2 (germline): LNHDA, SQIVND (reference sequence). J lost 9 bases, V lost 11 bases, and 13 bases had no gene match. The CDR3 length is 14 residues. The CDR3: CASTGREGLRELFF. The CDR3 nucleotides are TGTGCCTCCACCGGGCGGGAGGGCCTCCGGGAGCTGTTTTTT.

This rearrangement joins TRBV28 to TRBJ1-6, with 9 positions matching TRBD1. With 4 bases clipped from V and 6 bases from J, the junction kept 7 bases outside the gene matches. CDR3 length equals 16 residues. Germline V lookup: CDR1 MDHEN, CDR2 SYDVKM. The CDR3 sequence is CASSSLGQGINSPLHF. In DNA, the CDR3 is TGTGCCAGCAGTTCCCTCGGACAGGGGATTAATTCACCCCTCCACTTT.

The CDR3: CASSPDIQGTEAFF. The CDR3 DNA follows: TGTGCCAGCAGTCCAGACATACAGGGCACTGAAGCTTTCTTT. The chain carries TRBV27 and TRBJ1-1; perhaps TRBD1 as D (6 bases). This CDR3 has 14 amino acids. CDR1 and CDR2 from the germline V gene are MNHEY and SMNVEV (reference sequence). Trimming took off 5 bases at V and 4 bases at J, with 14 bases between the two ends.

CDR3 residues: CASSITGTGNYGYTF. CDR3 nucleotides: TGTGCCAGCAGCATCACCGGGACAGGGAACTATGGCTACACCTTC. V gene TRBV7-9 combines with J gene TRBJ1-2; 9 bases agree with TRBD1. Germline V lookup: CDR1 SEHNR, CDR2 FQNEAQ (reference sequence). The CDR3 length is 15 residues. The V gene end was trimmed by 5 bases and the J gene end by 2 bases; junction bases not matched to a gene: 6.

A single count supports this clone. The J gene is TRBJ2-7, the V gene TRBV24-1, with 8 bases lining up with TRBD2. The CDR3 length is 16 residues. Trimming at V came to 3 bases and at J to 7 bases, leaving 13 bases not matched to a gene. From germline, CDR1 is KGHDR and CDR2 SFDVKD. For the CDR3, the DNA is TGTGCCACCAGTGATCGTTTAGGAGCGGGAGTTAGAGAGCAGTACTTC. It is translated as CATSDRLGAGVREQYF.

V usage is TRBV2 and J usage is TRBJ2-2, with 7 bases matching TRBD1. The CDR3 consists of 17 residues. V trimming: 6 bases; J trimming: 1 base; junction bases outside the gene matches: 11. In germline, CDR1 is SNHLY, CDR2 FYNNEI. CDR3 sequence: CASREGAEIGNTGELFF. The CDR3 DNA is TGTGCCAGCAGAGAGGGGGCGGAGATTGGGAACACCGGGGAGCTGTTTTTT.

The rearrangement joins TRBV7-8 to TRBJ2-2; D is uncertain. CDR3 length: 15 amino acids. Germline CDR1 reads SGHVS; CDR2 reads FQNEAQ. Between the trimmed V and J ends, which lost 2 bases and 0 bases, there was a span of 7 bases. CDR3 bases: TGTGCCAGCAGCTTAAGAGCTTCGAACACCGGGGAGCTGTTTTTT. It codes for CASSLRASNTGELFF.

The CDR3 DNA sequence: TGTGCCAGCAGTTCTACAGGGGTGGGTGAGCAGTTCTTC. It yields the protein CASSSTGVGEQFF. V gene TRBV12-3 or TRBV12-4 combines with J gene TRBJ2-1, with TRBD1 matching over 7 bases. The length of the CDR3 is 13 residues. V was pared by 4 bases and J by 9 bases, with 6 bases of the junction left unmatched.

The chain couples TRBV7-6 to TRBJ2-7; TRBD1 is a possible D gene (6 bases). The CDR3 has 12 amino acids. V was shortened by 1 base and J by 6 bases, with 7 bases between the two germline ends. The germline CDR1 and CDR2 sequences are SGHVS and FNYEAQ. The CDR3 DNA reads TGTGCCAGCAGCTTAGACAGGGTCGAGCAGTACTTC. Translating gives CASSLDRVEQYF.

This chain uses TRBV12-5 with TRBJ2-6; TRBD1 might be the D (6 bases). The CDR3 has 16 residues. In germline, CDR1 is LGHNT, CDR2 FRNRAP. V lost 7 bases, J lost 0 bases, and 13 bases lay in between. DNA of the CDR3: TGTGCTAGTGAAGTCGAGGACAGCTCTGGGGCCAACGTCCTGACTTTC. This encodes CASEVEDSSGANVLTF. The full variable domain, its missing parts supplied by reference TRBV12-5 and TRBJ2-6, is DARVTQTPRHKVTEMGQEVTMRCQPILGHNTVFWYRQTMMQGLELLAYFRNRAPLDDSGMPKDRFSAEMPDATLATLKIQPSEPRDSAVYFCASEVEDSSGANVLTFGAGSRLTVL.

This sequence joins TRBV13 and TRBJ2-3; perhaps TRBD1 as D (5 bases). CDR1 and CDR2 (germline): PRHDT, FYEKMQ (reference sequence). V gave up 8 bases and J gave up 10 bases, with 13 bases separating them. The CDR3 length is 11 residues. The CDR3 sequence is CASGEPGSQYF. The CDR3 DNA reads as TGTGCCAGCGGCGAACCAGGGTCGCAGTATTTT.

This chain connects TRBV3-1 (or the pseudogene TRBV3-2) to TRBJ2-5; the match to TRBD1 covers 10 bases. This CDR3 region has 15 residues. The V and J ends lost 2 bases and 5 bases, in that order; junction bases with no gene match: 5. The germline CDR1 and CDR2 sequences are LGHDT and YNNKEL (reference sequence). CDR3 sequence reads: CASSQSGTGAETQYF. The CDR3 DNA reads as TGTGCCAGCAGCCAATCCGGGACAGGGGCCGAGACCCAGTACTTC.

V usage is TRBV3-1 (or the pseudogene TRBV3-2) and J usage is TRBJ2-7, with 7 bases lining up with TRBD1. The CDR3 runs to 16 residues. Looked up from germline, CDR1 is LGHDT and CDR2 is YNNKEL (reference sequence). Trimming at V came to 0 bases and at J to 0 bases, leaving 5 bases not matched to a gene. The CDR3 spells CASSQEQGTVSYEQYF. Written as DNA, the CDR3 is TGTGCCAGCAGCCAAGAACAAGGGACAGTCTCCTACGAGCAGTACTTC.

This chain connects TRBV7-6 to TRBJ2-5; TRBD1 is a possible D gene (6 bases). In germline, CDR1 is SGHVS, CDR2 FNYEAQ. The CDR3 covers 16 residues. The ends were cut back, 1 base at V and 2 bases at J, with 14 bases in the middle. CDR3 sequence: CASSLGGTPHQETQYF. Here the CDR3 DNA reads TGTGCCAGCAGCTTAGGAGGGACACCACATCAAGAGACCCAGTACTTC.

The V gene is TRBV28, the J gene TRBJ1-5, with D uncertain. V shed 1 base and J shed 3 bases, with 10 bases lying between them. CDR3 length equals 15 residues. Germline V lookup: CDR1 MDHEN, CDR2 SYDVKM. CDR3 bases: TGTGCCAGCAGTTTATTGGTAGGAGTCAATCAGCCCCAGCATTTT. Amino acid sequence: CASSLLVGVNQPQHF.

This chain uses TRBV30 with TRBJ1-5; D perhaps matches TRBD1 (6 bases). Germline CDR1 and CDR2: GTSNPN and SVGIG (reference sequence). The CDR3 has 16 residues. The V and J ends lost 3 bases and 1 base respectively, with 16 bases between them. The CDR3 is CAWSGDGGRSNQPQHF. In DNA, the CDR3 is TGTGCCTGGAGCGGGGATGGGGGCCGGAGCAATCAGCCCCAGCATTTT.

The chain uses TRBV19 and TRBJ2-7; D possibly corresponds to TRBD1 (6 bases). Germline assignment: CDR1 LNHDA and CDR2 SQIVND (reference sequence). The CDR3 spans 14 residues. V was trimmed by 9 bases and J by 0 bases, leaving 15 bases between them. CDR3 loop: CASSRTDTSYEQYF. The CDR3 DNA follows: TGTGCCAGCTCACGGACAGATACCTCCTACGAGCAGTACTTC.

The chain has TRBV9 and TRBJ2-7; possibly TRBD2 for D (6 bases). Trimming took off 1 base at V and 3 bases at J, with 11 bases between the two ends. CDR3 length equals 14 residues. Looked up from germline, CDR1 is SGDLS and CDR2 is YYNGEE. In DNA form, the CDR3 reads TGTGCCAGCAGCGTAAAGTGGGGGGACTACGAGCAGTACTTC. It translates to CASSVKWGDYEQYF.

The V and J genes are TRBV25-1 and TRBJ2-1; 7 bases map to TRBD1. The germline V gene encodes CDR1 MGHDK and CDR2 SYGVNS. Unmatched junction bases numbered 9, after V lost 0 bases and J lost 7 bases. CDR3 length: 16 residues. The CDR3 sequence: CASSEYEGALLNEQFF. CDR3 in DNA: TGTGCCAGCAGTGAATATGAGGGGGCTCTTCTGAATGAGCAGTTCTTC.

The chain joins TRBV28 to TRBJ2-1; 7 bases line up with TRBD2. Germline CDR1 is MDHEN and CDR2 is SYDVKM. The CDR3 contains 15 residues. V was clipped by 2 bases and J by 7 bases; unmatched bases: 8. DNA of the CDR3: TGTGCCAGCAGTTTAATTACCGGCGGGAGTAATGAGCAGTTCTTC. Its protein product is CASSLITGGSNEQFF.

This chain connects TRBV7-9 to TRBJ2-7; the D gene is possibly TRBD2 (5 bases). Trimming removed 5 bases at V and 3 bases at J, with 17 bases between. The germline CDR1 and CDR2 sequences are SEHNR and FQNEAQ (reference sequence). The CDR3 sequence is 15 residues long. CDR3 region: CASSNGNSLYYEQYF. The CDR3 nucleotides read TGTGCCAGCAGCAACGGGAACAGCCTCTACTACGAGCAGTACTTC. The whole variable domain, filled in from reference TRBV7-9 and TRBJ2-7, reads DTGVSQNPRHKITKRGQNVTFRCDPISEHNRLYWYRQTLGQGPEFLTYFQNEAQLEKSRLLSDRFSAERPKGSFSTLEIQRTEQGDSAMYLCASSNGNSLYYEQYFGPGTRLTVT.

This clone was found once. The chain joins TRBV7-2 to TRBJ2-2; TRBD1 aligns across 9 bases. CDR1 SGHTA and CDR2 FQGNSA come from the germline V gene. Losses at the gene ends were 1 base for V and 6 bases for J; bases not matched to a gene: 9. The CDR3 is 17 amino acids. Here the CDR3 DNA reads TGTGCCAGCAGCTTAGGGTTCTGGGACAGGGACCCCGGGGAGCTGTTTTTT. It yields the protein CASSLGFWDRDPGELFF.

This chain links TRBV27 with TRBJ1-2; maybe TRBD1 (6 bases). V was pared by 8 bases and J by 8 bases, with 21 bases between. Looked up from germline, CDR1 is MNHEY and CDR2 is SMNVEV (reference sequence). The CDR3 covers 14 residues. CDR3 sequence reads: CASALGAQRRGYTF. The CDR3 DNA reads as TGTGCCAGCGCCTTGGGGGCCCAGAGGCGGGGCTACACCTTC.

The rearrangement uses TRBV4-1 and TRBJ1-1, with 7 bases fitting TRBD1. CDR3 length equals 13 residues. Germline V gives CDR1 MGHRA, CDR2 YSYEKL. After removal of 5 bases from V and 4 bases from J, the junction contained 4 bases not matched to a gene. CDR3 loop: CASSTRGSTEAFF. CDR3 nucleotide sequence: TGCGCCAGCAGCACCAGGGGGAGCACTGAAGCTTTCTTT.

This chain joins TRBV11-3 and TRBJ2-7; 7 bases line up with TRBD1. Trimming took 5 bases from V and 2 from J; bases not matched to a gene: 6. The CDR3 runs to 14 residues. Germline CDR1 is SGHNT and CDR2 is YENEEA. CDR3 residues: CASSPDGTAYEQYF. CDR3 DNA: TGTGCCAGCAGCCCAGACGGGACAGCCTACGAGCAGTACTTC.

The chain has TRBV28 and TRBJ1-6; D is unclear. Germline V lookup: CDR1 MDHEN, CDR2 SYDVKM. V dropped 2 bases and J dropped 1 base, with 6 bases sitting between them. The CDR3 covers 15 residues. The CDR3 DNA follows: TGTGCCAGCAGTTTAGGTCGGTCCTATAATTCACCCCTCCACTTT. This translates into CASSLGRSYNSPLHF. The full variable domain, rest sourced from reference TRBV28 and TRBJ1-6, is DVKVTQSSRYLVKRTGEKVFLECVQDMDHENMFWYRQDPGLGLRLIYFSYDVKMKEKGDIPEGYSVSREKKERFSLILESASTNQTSMYLCASSLGRSYNSPLHFGNGTRLTVT.

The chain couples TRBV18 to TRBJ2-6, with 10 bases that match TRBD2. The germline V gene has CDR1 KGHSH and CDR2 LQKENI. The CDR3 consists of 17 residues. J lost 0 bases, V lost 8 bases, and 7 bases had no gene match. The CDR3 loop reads CASEIAGGLSGANVLTF. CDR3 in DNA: TGTGCCAGCGAAATAGCGGGAGGCCTCTCTGGGGCCAACGTCCTGACTTTC.

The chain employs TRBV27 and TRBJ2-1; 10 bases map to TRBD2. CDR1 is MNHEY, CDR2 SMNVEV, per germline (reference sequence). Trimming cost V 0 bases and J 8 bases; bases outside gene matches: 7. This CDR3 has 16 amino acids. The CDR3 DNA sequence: TGTGCCAGCAGTTTATCGCGTCTAGCGGGAGTGGATGAGCAGTTCTTC. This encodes CASSLSRLAGVDEQFF.

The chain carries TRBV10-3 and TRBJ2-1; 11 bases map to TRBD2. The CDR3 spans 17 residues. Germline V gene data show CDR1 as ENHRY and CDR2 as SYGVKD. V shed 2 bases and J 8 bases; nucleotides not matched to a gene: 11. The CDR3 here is CAISETLTSGTADEQFF. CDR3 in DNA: TGTGCCATCAGTGAGACTCTGACTAGCGGGACCGCAGATGAGCAGTTCTTC.